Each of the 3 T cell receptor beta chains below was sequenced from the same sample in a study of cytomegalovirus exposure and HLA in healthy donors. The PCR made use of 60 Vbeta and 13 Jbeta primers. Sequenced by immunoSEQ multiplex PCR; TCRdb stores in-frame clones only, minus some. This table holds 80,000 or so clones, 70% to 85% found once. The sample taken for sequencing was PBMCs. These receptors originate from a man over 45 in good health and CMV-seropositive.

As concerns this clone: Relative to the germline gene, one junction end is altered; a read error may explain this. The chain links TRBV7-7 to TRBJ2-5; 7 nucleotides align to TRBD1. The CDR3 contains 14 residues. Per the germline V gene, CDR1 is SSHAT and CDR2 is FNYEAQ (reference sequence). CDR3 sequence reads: CASSLWDSQETQYF. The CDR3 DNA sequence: TGTGCTAGCAGCTTATGGGACAGCCAAGAGACCCAGTACTTC.

CDR3: CASSPAAENEKLFF. The CDR3 DNA reads as TGTGCCAGCTCACCAGCGGCAGAGAATGAAAAACTGTTTTTT. The chain recombines TRBV18 with TRBJ1-4; D is unclear. The CDR3 consists of 14 residues. Trimming left V 2 bases short and J 5 bases short, with 9 bases between. Germline lookup yields CDR1 KGHSH and CDR2 LQKENI.

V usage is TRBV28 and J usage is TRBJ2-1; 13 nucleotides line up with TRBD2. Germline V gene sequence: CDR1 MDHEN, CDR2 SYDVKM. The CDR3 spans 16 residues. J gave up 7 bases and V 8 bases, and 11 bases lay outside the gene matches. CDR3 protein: CASVSEGLAGRNEQFF. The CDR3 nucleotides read TGTGCCAGCGTCAGCGAGGGACTAGCGGGACGGAATGAGCAGTTCTTC. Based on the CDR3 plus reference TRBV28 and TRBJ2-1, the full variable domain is DVKVTQSSRYLVKRTGEKVFLECVQDMDHENMFWYRQDPGLGLRLIYFSYDVKMKEKGDIPEGYSVSREKKERFSLILESASTNQTSMYLCASVSEGLAGRNEQFFGPGTRLTVL.